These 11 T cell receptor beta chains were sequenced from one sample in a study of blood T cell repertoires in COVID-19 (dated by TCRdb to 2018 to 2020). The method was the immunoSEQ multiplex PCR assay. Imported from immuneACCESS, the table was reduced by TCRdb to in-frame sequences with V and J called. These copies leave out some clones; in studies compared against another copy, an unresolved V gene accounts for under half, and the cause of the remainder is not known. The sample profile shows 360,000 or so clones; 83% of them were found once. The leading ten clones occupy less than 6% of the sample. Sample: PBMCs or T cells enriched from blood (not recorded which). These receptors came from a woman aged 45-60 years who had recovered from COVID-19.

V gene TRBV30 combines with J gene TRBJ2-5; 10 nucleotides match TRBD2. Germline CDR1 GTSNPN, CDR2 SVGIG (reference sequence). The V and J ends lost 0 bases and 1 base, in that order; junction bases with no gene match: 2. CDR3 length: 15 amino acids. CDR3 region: CAWSVRTSGQETQYF. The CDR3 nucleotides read TGTGCCTGGAGTGTACGGACTAGCGGCCAAGAGACCCAGTACTTC.

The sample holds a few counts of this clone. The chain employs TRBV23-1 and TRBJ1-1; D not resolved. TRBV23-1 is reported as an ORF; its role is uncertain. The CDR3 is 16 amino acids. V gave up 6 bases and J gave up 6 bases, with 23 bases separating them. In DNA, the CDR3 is TGCGCCAGCAGCAGCGACCCCTCCAAAGGTTCGCCTGAAGCTTTCTTT. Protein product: CASSSDPSKGSPEAFF.

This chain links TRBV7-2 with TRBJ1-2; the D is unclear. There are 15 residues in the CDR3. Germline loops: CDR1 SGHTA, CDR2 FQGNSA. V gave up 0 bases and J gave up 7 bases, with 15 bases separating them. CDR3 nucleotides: TGTGCCAGCAGCTTAGCGTCGGTTCGAGAGGGTGGCTACACCTTC. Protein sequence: CASSLASVREGGYTF.

The CDR3 coding sequence is TGTGCCAGCAGCTGGGGAAGGGACAGCCTTAACTATGGCTACACCTTC. This gives the protein CASSWGRDSLNYGYTF. This chain joins TRBV11-2 and TRBJ1-2; TRBD1 matches at 7 bases. V shed 4 bases and J 1 base; nucleotides not matched to a gene: 9. This CDR3 region has 16 residues. Germline loops: CDR1 SGHAT, CDR2 FQNNGV.

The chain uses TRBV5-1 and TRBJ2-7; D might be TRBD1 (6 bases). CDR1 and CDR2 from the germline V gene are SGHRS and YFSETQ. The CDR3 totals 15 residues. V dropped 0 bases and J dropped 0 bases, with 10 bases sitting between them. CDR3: CASSLGGQFSYEQYF. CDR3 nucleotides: TGCGCCAGCAGCTTGGGAGGACAGTTCTCCTACGAGCAGTACTTC.

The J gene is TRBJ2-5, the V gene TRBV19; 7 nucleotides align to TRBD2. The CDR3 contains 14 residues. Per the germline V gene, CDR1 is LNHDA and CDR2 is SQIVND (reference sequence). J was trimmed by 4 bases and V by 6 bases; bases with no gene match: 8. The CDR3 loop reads CASSRLAIGETQYF. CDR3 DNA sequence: TGTGCCAGTAGCAGACTAGCAATAGGAGAGACCCAGTACTTC. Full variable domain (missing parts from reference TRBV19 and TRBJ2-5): DGGITQSPKYLFRKEGQNVTLSCEQNLNHDAMYWYRQDPGQGLRLIYYSQIVNDFQKGDIAEGYSVSREKKESFPLTVTSAQKNPTAFYLCASSRLAIGETQYFGPGTRLLVL.

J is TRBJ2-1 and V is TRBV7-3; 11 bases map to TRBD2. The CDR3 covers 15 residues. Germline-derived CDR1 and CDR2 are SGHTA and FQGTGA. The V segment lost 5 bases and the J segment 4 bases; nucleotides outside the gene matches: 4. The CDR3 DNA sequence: TGTGCCAGCAGCGCACTAGCGGGGGTTTACAATGAGCAGTTCTTC. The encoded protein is CASSALAGVYNEQFF. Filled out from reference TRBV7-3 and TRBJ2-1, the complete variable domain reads GAGVSQTPSNKVTEKGKYVELRCDPISGHTALYWYRQSLGQGPEFLIYFQGTGAADDSGLPNDRFFAVRPEGSVSTLKIQRTERGDSAVYLCASSALAGVYNEQFFGPGTRLTVL.

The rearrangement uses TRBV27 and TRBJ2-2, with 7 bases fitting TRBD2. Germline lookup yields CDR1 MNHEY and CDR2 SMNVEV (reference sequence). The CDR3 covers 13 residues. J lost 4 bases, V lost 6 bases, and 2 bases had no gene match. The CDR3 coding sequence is TGTGCCAGCAGAACTAGCGCCACCGGGGAGCTGTTTTTT. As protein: CASRTSATGELFF.

CDR3 in DNA: TGTGCCAGCAGCCGGACCGGGGAGCTGTTTTTT. Amino acids: CASSRTGELFF. V is TRBV13 and J is TRBJ2-2; D call uncertain. V lost 5 bases, J lost 5 bases, and 3 bases lay in between. The CDR3 covers 11 residues. Looked up from germline, CDR1 is PRHDT and CDR2 is FYEKMQ (reference sequence).

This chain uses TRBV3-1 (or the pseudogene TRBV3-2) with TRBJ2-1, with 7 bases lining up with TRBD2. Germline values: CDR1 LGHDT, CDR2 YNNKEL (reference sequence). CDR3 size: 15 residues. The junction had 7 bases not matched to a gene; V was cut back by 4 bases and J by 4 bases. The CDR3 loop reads CASSPFDGGYNEQFF. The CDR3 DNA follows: TGTGCCAGCAGCCCATTCGACGGGGGGTACAATGAGCAGTTCTTC.

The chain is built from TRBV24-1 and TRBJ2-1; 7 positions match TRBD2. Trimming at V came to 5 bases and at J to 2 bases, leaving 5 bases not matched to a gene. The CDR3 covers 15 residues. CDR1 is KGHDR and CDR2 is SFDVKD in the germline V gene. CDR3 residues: CATSGSAGAYNEQFF. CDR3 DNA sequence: TGTGCCACCAGTGGGTCGGCGGGAGCCTACAATGAGCAGTTCTTC.